This T cell receptor beta chain was identified during a study of technical replicates of blood from a handful of donors. The V segment lost 6 bases and the J segment 3 bases; nucleotides outside the gene matches: 16. Germline V gene lookup returns CDR1 SQVTM and CDR2 ANQGSEA. The CDR3 sequence is 17 residues long. Generated by immunoSEQ multiplex PCR, the TCRdb table keeps only in-frame clones and is missing some. This table holds 75,000 or so clones, more than 85% found once. The clonotype was recovered from a human donor in good health. The chain combines TRBV29-1 with TRBJ2-7; 11 bases align to TRBD1. The sample taken for sequencing was T cells isolated from PBMCs. In DNA, the CDR3 is TGCAGCGTAAGGACAGGGGGCGAAAAAAGCGGCGTCTACGAGCAGTACTTC. It encodes CSVRTGGEKSGVYEQYF.